This record covers a single TCR beta chain. Its antigen is as yet unknown. Profiled with immunoSEQ multiplex PCR; TCRdb holds only in-frame clones, not every one. The repertoire has about 160,000 clones, nearly 90% of them found once; the top ten carry 3% to 3.5%. The CDR3 is 14 amino acids. The germline V gene encodes CDR1 SGDLS and CDR2 YYNGEE. V was pared by 2 bases and J by 4 bases, with 12 bases between. This sample was included in a study of cytotoxic CD8 clonotypes in ibrutinib-treated CLL. Whole-study results and caveats: At progression, clonality fell back toward baseline after rising at ibrutinib response.

The TCR comes from a human donor with chronic lymphocytic leukemia. The chain links TRBV9 to TRBJ1-2, with a weak D call TRBD1 (6 bases). Specimen: PBMCs, collected at disease progression, from a patient treated with ibrutinib. The CDR3 region has the DNA TGTGCCAGCAGCGTGGACCAGGGGTTCTATGGCTACACCTTC. Encoded protein: CASSVDQGFYGYTF. The full variable domain, with the rest looked up from reference TRBV9 and TRBJ1-2, is DSGVTQTPKHLITATGQRVTLRCSPRSGDLSVYWYQQSLDQGLQFLIQYYNGEERAKGNILERFSAQQFPDLHSELNLSSLELGDSALYFCASSVDQGFYGYTFGSGTRLTVV.